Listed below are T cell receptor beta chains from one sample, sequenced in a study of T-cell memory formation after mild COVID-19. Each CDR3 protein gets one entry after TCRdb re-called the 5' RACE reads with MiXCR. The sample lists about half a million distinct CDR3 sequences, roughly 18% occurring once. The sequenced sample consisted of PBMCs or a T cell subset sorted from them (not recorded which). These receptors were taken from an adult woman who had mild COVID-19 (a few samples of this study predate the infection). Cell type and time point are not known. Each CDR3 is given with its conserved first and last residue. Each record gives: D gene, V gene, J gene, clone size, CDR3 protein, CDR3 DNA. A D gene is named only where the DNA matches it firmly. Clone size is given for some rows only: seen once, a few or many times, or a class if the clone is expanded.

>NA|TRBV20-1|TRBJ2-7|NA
CSARRQGYEQYF
TGCAGTGCTAGACGTCAGGGGTACGAGCAGTACTTC
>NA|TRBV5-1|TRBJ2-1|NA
CASSLPLGVGNEQFF
TGCGCCAGCAGCCTGCCTTTGGGGGTTGGGAATGAGCAGTTCTTC
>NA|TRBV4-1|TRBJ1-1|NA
CASSQDLRVRTEAFF
TGCGCCAGCAGCCAAGATCTTAGAGTCCGCACTGAAGCTTTCTTT
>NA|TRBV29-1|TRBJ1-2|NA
CSVAILGGASDGYTF
TGCAGCGTTGCGATCCTCGGTGGGGCATCGGATGGCTACACCTTC
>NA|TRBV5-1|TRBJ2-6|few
CASSLTGSSGANVLTF
TGCGCCAGCAGCTTGACAGGCAGCTCTGGGGCCAACGTCCTGACTTTC
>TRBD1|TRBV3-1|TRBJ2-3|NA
CASSQGRGSADTQYF
TGTGCCAGCAGCCAAGGCAGGGGGAGTGCAGATACGCAGTATTTT
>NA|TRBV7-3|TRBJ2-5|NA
CASSLSQVEETQYF
TGTGCCAGCAGCTTATCGCAGGTGGAAGAGACCCAGTACTTC
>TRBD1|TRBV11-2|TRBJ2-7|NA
CASSLVAQGVAFDEQYF
TGTGCCAGCAGCTTAGTGGCCCAGGGGGTGGCCTTCGACGAGCAGTACTTC
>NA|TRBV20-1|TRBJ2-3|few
CSAREGSRGADTQYF
TGCAGTGCTAGAGAAGGCAGCAGGGGCGCAGATACGCAGTATTTT
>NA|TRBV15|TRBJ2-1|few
CATSRDRGGTSYNEQFF
TGTGCCACCAGCAGAGATCGTGGGGGTACCTCCTACAATGAGCAGTTCTTC
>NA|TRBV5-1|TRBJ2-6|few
CASSFVPGPPSGANVLTF
TGCGCCAGCAGCTTCGTCCCAGGGCCGCCCTCTGGGGCCAACGTCCTGACTTTC
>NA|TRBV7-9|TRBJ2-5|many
CASRVGGWRETQYF
TGTGCCAGCAGAGTGGGGGGCTGGAGGGAGACCCAGTACTTC
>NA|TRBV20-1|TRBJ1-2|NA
CSANRDGYWGYTF
TGCAGTGCTAACAGGGATGGCTATTGGGGCTACACCTTC
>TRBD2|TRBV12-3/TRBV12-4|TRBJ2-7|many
CASRGLAGGAGYEQYF
TGTGCCAGCAGGGGACTAGCGGGAGGGGCTGGTTACGAGCAGTACTTC
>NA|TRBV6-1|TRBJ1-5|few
CASTRLARGRNQPQHF
TGTGCCAGCACTAGGTTGGCGAGGGGTCGCAATCAGCCCCAGCATTTT
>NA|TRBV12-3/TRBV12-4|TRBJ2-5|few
CASRTTGTETQYF
TGTGCCAGCAGAACCACAGGGACCGAGACCCAGTACTTC
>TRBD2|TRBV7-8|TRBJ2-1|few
CASSLVGGLAGEGEQFF
TGTGCCAGCAGCTTAGTGGGGGGACTAGCGGGAGAGGGTGAGCAGTTCTTC
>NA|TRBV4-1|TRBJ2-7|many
CASSQEVSYEQYF
TGCGCCAGCAGCCAAGAGGTGTCCTACGAGCAGTACTTC
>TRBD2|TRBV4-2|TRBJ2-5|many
CASSRGTSGFQETQYF
TGTGCCAGCAGCCGAGGGACTAGCGGGTTCCAAGAGACCCAGTACTTC
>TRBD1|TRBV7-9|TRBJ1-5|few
CASSSHDRGRRSNQPQHF
TGTGCCAGCAGCTCCCACGACAGGGGGCGGCGTAGCAATCAGCCCCAGCATTTT
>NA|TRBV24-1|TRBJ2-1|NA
CATSDFSSTVNNEQFF
TGTGCCACCAGTGATTTTAGCTCAACGGTGAACAATGAGCAGTTCTTC
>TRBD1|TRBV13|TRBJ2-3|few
CASSLTGRGTDTQYF
TGTGCCAGCAGCTTGACAGGGAGAGGGACAGATACGCAGTATTTT
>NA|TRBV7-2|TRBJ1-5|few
CASSLVGPGGNQPQHF
TGTGCCAGCAGCTTAGTGGGCCCGGGGGGCAATCAGCCCCAGCATTTT
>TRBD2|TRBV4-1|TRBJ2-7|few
CASSQGGGQTYEQYF
TGCGCCAGCAGCCAGGGCGGGGGGCAAACCTACGAGCAGTACTTC